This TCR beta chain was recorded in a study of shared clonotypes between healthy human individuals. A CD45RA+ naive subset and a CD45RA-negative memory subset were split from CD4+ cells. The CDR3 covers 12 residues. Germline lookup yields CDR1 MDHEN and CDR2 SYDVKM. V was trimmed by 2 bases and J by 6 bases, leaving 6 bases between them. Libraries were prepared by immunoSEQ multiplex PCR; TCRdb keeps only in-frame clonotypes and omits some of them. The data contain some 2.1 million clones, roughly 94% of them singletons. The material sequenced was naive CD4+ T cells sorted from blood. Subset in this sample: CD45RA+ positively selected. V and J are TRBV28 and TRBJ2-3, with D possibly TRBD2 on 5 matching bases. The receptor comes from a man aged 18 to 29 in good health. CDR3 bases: TGTGCCAGCAGTTTAACGGGGGATACGCAGTATTTT. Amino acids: CASSLTGDTQYF.